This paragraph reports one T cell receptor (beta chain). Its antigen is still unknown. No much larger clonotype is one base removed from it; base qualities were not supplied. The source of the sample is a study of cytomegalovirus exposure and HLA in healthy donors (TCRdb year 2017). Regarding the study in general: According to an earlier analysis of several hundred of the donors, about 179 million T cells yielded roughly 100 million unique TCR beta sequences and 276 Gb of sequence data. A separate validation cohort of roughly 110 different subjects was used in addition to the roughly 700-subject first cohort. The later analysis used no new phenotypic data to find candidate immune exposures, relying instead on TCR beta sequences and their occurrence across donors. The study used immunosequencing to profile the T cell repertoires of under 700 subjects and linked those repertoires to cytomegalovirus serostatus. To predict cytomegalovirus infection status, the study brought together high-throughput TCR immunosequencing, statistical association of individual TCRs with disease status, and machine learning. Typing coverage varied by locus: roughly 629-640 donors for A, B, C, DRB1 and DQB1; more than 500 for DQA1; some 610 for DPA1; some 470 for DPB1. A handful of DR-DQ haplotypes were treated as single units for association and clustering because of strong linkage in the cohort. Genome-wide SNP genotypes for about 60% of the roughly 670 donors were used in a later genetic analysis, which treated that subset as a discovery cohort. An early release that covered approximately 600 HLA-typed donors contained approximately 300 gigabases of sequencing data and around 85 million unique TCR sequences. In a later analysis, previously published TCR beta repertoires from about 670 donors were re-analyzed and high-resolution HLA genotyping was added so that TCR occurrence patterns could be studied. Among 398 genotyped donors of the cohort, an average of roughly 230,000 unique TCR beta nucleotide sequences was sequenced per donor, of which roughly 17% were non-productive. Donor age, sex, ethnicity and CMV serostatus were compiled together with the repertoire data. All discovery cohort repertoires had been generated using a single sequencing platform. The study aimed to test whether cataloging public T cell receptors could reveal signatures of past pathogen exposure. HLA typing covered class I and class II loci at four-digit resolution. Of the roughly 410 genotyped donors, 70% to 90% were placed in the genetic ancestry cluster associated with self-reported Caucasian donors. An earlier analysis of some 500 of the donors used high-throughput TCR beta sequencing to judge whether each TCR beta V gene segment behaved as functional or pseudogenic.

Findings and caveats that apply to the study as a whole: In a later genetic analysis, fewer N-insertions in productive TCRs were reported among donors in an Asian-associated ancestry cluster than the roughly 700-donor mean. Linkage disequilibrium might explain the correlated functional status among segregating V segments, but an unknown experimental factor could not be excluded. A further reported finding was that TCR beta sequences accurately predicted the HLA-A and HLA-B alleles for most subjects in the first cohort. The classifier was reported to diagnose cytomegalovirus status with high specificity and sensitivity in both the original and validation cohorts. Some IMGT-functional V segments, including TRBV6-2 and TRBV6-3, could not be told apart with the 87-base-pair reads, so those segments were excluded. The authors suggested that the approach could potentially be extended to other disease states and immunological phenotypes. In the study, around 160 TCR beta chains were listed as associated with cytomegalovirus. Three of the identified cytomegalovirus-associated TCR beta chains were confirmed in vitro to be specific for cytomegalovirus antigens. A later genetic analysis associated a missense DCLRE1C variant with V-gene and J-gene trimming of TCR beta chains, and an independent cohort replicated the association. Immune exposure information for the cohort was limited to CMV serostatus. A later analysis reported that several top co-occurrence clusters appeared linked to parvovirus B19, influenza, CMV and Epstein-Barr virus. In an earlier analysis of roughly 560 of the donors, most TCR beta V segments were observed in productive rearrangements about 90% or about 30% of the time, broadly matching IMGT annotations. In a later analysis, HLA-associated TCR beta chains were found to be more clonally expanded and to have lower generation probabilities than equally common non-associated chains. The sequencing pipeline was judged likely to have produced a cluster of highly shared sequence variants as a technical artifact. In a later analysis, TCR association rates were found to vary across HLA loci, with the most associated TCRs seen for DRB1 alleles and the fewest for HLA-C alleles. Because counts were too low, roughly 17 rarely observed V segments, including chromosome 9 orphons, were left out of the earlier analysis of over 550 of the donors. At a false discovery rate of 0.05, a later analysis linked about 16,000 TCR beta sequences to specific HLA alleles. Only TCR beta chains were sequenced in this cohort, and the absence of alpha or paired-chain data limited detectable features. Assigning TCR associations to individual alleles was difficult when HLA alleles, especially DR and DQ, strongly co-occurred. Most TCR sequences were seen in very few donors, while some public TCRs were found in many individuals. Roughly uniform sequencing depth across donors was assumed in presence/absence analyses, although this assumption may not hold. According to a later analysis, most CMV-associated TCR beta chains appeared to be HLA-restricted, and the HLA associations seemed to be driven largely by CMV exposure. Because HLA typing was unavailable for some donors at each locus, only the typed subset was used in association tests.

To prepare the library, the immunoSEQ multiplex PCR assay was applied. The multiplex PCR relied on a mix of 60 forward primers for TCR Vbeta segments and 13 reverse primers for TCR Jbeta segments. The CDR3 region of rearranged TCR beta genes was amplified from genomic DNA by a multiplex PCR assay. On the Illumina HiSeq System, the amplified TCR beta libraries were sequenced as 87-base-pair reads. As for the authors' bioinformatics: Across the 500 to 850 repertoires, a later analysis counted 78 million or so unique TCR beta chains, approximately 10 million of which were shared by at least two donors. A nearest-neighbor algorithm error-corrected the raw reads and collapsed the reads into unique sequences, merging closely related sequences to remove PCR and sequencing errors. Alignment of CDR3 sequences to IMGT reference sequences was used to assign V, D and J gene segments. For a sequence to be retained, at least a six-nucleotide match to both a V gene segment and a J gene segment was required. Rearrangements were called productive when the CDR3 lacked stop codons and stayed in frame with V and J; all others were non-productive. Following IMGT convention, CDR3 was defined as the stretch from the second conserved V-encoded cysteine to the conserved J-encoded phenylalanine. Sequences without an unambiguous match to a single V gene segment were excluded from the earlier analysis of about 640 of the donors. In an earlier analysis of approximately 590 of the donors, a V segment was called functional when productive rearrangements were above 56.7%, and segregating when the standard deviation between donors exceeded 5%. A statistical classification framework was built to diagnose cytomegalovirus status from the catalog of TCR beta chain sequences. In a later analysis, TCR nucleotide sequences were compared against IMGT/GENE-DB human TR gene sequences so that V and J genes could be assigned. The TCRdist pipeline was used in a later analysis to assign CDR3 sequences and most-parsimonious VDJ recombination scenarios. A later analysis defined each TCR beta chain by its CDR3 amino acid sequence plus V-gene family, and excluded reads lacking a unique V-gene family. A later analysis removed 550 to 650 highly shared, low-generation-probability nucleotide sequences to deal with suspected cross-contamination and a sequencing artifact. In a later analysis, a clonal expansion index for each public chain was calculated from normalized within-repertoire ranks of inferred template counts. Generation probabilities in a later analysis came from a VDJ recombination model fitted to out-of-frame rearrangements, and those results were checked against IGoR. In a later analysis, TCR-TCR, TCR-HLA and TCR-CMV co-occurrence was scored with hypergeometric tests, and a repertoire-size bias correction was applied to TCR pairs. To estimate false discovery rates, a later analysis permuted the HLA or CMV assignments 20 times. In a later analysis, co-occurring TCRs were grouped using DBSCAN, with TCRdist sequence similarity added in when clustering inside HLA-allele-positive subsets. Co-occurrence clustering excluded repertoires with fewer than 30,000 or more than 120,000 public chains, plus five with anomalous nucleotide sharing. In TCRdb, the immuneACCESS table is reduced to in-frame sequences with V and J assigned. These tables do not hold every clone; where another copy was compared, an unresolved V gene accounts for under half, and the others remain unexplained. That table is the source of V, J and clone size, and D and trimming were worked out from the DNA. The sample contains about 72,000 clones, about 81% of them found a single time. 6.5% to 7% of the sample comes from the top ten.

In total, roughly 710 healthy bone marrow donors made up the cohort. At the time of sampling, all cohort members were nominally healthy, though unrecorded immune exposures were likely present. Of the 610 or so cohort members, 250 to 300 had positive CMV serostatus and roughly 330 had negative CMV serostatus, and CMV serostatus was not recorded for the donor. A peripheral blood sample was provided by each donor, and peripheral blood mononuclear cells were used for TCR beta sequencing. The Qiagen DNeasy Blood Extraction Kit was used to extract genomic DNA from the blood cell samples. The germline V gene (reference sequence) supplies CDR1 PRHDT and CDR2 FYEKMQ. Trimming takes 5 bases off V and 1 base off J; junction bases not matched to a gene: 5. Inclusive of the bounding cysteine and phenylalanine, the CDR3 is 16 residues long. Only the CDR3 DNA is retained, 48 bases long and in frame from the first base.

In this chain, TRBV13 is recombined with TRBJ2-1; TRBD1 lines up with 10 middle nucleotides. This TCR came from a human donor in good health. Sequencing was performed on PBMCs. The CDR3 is CASSERQGASYNEQFF. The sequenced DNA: TGTGCCAGCAGCGAAAGACAGGGGGCTTCCTACAATGAGCAGTTCTTC.